The 2 T cell receptor beta chains below come from one sample, sequenced in a study of beta chain features in type 1 diabetes. The study, taken as a whole, reports: In every one of the four CD4+ subsets, TCRB CDR3s were moderately but significantly shorter in Type 1 diabetes patients.

Isolated RNA was reverse transcribed in full, so expressed TCRB transcripts were sequenced. Data came from immunoSEQ multiplex PCR; TCRdb stores just in-frame clones and leaves some out. The data show more than 95,000 clones, roughly 17% seen once. For these TCRs, the target antigens are not known. The sample consisted of central memory CD4+ T cells from blood. The receptors shown here come from a man aged 18 to 35 with type 1 diabetes.

This clone showed up just a few times. The chain links TRBV9 to TRBJ1-1; no clear D. V was shortened by 4 bases and J by 5 bases, with 9 bases between the two germline ends. Germline values: CDR1 SGDLS, CDR2 YYNGEE. CDR3 length: 12 residues. CDR3 loop: CASSSIGTEAFF. The CDR3 coding sequence is TGTGCCAGCAGCTCAATCGGGACTGAAGCTTTCTTT.

This clone was seen a few times. In DNA, the CDR3 is TGCAGCGTAGCGGGACAGGGGAATGAAAAACTGTTTTTT. It yields the protein CSVAGQGNEKLFF. The chain joins TRBV29-1 to TRBJ1-4; 10 nucleotides agree with TRBD1. With 6 bases clipped from V and 5 bases from J, the junction kept 3 bases outside the gene matches. The CDR3 has 13 residues. In germline, CDR1 is SQVTM, CDR2 ANQGSEA.